Sequencing of this TCR beta chain was carried out in a study of T cells expressing NK-cell markers. The study, taken as a whole, reports: What remained unclear was the HCMV specificity of expanded NKG2C+ T cell clones.

Each CDR3 protein gets one entry in TCRdb, which reprocessed the 5' RACE reads and gives no DNA. The sample totals approximately 110,000 distinct CDR3 sequences; its top ten clones hold less than 20%. A word on this clonotype: No antigen is known for it.

This CDR3 is built from 19 residues. Germline-derived CDR1 and CDR2 are ENHRY and SYGVKD. The V gene is TRBV10-3, the J gene TRBJ1-3; TCRdb calls TRBD1, which cannot be checked without DNA. The clonotype originates from a woman between 18 and 70 years old in good health. Sequences were obtained from blood T cells: a sorted CD56 or NKG2C T cell subset, CD4+ or CD8+ T cells, or bulk PBMC T cells (not recorded which). The CDR3 reads CAISDLVGQEAPSGNTIYF.